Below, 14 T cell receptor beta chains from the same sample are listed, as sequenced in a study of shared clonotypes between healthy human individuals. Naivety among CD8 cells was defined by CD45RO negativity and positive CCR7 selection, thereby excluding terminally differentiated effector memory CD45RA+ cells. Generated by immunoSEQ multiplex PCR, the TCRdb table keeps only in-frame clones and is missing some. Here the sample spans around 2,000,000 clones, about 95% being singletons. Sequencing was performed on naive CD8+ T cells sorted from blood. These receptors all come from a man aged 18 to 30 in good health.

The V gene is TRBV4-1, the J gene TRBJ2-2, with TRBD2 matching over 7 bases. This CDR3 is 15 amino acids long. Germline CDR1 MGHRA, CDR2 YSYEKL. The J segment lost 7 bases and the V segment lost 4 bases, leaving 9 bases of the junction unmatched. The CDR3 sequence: CASSLSAGRVGELFF. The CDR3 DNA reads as TGCGCCAGCAGCCTGTCGGCAGGGAGGGTCGGGGAGCTGTTTTTT.

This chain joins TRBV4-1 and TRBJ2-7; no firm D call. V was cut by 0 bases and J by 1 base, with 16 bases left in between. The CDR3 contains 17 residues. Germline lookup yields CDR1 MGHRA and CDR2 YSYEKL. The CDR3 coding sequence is TGCGCCAGCAGCCAAGACCAGGAGTACGGTACATCCTACGAGCAGTACTTC. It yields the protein CASSQDQEYGTSYEQYF.

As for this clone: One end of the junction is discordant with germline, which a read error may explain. The CDR3, as DNA: TGTGCCAGCAGTTTCCGAGGGTTGGGTTTCCCAAATAAGGGCTTC. Its protein is CASSFRGLGFPNKGF. The chain employs TRBV28 and TRBJ2-7; TRBD2 is a possible D gene (5 bases). This CDR3 spans 15 amino acids. CDR1 and CDR2 from the germline V gene are MDHEN and SYDVKM.

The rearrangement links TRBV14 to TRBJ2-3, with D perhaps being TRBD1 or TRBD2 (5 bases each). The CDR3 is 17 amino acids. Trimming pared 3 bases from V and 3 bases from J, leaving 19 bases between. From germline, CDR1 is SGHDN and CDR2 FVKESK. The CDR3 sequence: CASSQGPHFEGTDTQYF. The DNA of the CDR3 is TGTGCCAGCAGCCAGGGGCCCCATTTCGAGGGGACAGATACGCAGTATTTT. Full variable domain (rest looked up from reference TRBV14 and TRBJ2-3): EAGVTQFPSHSVIEKGQTVTLRCDPISGHDNLYWYRRVMGKEIKFLLHFVKESKQDESGMPNNRFLAERTGGTYSTLKVQPAELEDSGVYFCASSQGPHFEGTDTQYFGPGTRLTVL.

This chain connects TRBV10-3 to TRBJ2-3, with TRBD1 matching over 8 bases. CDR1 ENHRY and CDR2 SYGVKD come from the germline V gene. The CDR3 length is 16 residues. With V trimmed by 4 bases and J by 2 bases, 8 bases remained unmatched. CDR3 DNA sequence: TGTGCCATCAGTGCTTACGGGACAGGAGACACAGATACGCAGTATTTT. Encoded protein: CAISAYGTGDTDTQYF.

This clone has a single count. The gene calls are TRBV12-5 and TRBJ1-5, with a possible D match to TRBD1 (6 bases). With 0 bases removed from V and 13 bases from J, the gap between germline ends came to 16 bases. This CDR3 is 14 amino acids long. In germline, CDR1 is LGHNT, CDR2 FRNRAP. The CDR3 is CASGLVENRVEQHF. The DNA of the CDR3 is TGTGCTAGTGGTTTGGTCGAGAACAGGGTAGAGCAGCATTTT.

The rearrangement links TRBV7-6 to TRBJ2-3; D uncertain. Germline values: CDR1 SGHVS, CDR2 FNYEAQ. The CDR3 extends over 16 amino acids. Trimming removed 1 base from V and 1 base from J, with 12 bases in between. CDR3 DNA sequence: TGTGCCAGCAGCTTAGTAATTGGCCAGGGCACAGATACGCAGTATTTT. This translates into CASSLVIGQGTDTQYF.

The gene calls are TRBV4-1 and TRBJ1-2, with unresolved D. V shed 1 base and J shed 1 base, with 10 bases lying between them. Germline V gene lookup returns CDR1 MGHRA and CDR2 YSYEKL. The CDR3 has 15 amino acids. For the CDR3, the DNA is TGCGCCAGCAGCCAAGCACAGCAAATTAACTATGGCTACACCTTC. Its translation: CASSQAQQINYGYTF.

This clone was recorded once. CDR3 DNA sequence: TGTGCCAGCAGCCACCAGACTAGCGGGGAGGGAGAGACCCAGTACTTC. Translation gives CASSHQTSGEGETQYF. The chain is built from TRBV7-9 and TRBJ2-5, with 11 bases that match TRBD2. The junction had 9 bases not matched to a gene; V was cut back by 5 bases and J by 4 bases. Germline V CDR1 and CDR2: SEHNR, FQNEAQ (reference sequence). CDR3 size: 16 residues. Drawing the rest from reference TRBV7-9 and TRBJ2-5, the complete variable domain is DTGVSQNPRHKITKRGQNVTFRCDPISEHNRLYWYRQTLGQGPEFLTYFQNEAQLEKSRLLSDRFSAERPKGSFSTLEIQRTEQGDSAMYLCASSHQTSGEGETQYFGPGTRLLVL.

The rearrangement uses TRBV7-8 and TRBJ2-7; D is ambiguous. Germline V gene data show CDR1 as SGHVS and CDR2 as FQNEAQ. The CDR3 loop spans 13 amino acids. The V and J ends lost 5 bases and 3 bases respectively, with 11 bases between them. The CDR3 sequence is CASSLGADYEQYF. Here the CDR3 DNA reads TGTGCCAGCAGCCTAGGAGCCGACTACGAGCAGTACTTC. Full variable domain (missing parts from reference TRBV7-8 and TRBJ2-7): GAGVSQSPRYKVAKRGQDVALRCDPISGHVSLFWYQQALGQGPEFLTYFQNEAQLDKSGLPSDRFFAERPEGSVSTLKIQRTQQEDSAVYLCASSLGADYEQYFGPGTRLTVT.

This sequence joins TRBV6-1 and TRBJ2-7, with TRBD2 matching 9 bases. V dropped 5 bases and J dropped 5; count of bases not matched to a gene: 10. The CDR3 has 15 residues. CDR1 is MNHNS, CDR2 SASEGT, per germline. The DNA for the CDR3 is TGTGCCAGCAGTCCGAGACTAGCGGAACTCCACGAGCAGTACTTC. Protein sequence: CASSPRLAELHEQYF.

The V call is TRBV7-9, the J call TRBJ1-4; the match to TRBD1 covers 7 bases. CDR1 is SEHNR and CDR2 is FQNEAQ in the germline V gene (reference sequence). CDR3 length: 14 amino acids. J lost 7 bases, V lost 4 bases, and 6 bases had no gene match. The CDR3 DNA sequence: TGTGCCAGCAGCTCCACGACAGGGTTTGAAAAACTGTTTTTT. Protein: CASSSTTGFEKLFF.

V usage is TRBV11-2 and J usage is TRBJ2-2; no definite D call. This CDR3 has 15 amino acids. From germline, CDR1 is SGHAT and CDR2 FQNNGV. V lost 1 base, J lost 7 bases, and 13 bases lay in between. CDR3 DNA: TGTGCCAGCAGCTTAGCCAGGAGCTGGGTCGGGGAGCTGTTTTTT. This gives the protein CASSLARSWVGELFF.

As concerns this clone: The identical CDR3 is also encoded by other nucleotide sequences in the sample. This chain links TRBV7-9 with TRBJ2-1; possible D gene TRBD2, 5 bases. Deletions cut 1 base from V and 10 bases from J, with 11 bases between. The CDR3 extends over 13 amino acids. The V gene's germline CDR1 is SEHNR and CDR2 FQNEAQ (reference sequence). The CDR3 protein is CASSLGVLGEQFF. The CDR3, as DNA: TGTGCCAGCAGCTTAGGGGTACTAGGAGAGCAGTTCTTC.